This TCR beta chain appears in the sequencing data of a study of OX40 agonist ivuxolimab in advanced cancers. Study information: Averaging roughly 60 years in age, with a range of 23 to 79, the cohort was approximately 87% male. Partial responses were recorded for three patients, including one with hepatocellular carcinoma and two with cutaneous melanoma. A history of anti-PD-1, anti-PD-L1 or anti-CTLA-4 therapy was acceptable, and approximately 39% had some. Findings of the study overall: Relatively little clonal expansion, among the lowest observed, appeared in partial responders at 0.1-3.0 mg/kg.

This clone showed up just once. What it recognizes is unknown. Data came from immunoSEQ multiplex PCR; TCRdb stores just in-frame clones and leaves some out. The sample carries about 79,000 clones, 70% to 85% recorded once. The input for sequencing was CD4+ or CD8+ T cells sorted from blood, taken in a trial of the OX40 agonist ivuxolimab. This sequence was found in an adult with an advanced solid tumor such as melanoma, head and neck, liver or kidney cancer.

Written as DNA, the CDR3 is TGTGCCAGCAGTGATTCCCCACTAGCGGGAGTCTACGGGGAGACCCAGTACTTC. The encoded protein is CASSDSPLAGVYGETQYF. This sequence joins TRBV6-1 and TRBJ2-5; 11 bases are a match to TRBD2. CDR1 MNHNS and CDR2 SASEGT come from the germline V gene. The CDR3 is made up of 18 amino acids. V was clipped by 3 bases and J by 5 bases; unmatched bases: 14.